This TCR beta chain stems from a study of T cell responses to AZD1222 COVID-19 vaccine. Study-wide results and limits: It should be noted that donors were predominantly white British and more often female, and clonal diversity was possibly underestimated.

The germline V and J ends were trimmed by 7 bases and 0 bases, with 13 bases remaining between them. There are 15 residues in the CDR3. The protocol was immunoSEQ multiplex PCR, while the TCRdb copy is restricted to in-frame clones and leaves out a portion. The sample includes about 150,000 clones, 80% to 95% of them seen just once. Comment on this clone: What it binds is not known.

The material was peripheral blood, obtained 28 days after the second AZD1222 dose. The chain couples TRBV23-1 to TRBJ2-4; a weak D match, TRBD1 (5 bases). TRBV23-1 is an ORF; its function is uncertain. The TCR originated in an adult who received the AZD1222 COVID-19 vaccine. CDR3 nucleotide sequence: TGCGCCAGCACCAAAGACAGCCTAGCCAAAAACATTCAGTACTTC. Protein product: CASTKDSLAKNIQYF.